This is a list of T cell receptor beta chains from one sample in a study of cytomegalovirus exposure and HLA in healthy donors. Generated by immunoSEQ multiplex PCR, the TCRdb table keeps only in-frame clones and is missing some. Of approximately 90,000 clones in the sample, over 85% were seen once. Sequencing was carried out using PBMCs. The source is a woman aged 30 to 39 in good health and CMV-seropositive. Both conserved end residues are part of each CDR3. D genes are given only for firm matches. Clone size, where shown, is once, few, many, or a class for clones that have expanded.

abundance: .
d_gene: .
j_gene: TRBJ2-7
v_gene: TRBV6-5
CDR3nt: TGTGCCACCCGGGACAGCCCGCGGGGCTACGAGCAGTACTTC
CDR3aa: CATRDSPRGYEQYF

abundance: .
d_gene: .
j_gene: TRBJ2-1
v_gene: TRBV29-1
CDR3nt: TGCAGCGTTTTGGGGACAATCAACAATGAGCAGTTCTTC
CDR3aa: CSVLGTINNEQFF

abundance: .
d_gene: .
j_gene: TRBJ2-5
v_gene: TRBV6-1
CDR3nt: TGTGCCAGCAAGGTGGGGCGAGAGACCCAGTACTTC
CDR3aa: CASKVGRETQYF

abundance: .
d_gene: .
j_gene: TRBJ1-4
v_gene: TRBV7-8
CDR3nt: TGTGCCAGCAGCTTACACAGGGCAACTAATGAAAAACTGTTTTTT
CDR3aa: CASSLHRATNEKLFF

abundance: .
d_gene: TRBD2
j_gene: TRBJ2-1
v_gene: TRBV7-3
CDR3nt: TGTGCCAGCAGCTTAAGGCTAGCGGGAGATGTTAATGAGCAGTTCTTC
CDR3aa: CASSLRLAGDVNEQFF

abundance: .
d_gene: TRBD1
j_gene: TRBJ2-2
v_gene: TRBV7-9
CDR3nt: TGTGCCAGCAGCTTAGCGCATGGGACAGTTGGGCCCGGGGAGCTGTTTTTT
CDR3aa: CASSLAHGTVGPGELFF

abundance: .
d_gene: TRBD1
j_gene: TRBJ1-1
v_gene: TRBV29-1
CDR3nt: TGCAGCGTTGGGACAGGGTTTGGAGCTTTCTTT
CDR3aa: CSVGTGFGAFF

abundance: once
d_gene: TRBD1
j_gene: TRBJ2-2
v_gene: TRBV11-2
CDR3nt: TGTGCCAGCAGCTTAGGGACAGGAACCACCGGGGAGCTGTTTTTT
CDR3aa: CASSLGTGTTGELFF

abundance: .
d_gene: .
j_gene: TRBJ2-1
v_gene: TRBV5-6
CDR3nt: TGTGCCAGCAGCTTTTCCCTCGAGGAGAATGAGCAGTTCTTC
CDR3aa: CASSFSLEENEQFF

abundance: .
d_gene: .
j_gene: TRBJ1-2
v_gene: TRBV19
CDR3nt: TGTGCCAGTAGTCTAGCATTGTTTTACAGTTCCTATGGCTACACCTTC
CDR3aa: CASSLALFYSSYGYTF

abundance: once
d_gene: .
j_gene: TRBJ2-1
v_gene: TRBV19
CDR3nt: TGTGCCAGTACCAGCTACAATGAGCAGTTCTTC
CDR3aa: CASTSYNEQFF

abundance: .
d_gene: TRBD1
j_gene: TRBJ1-1
v_gene: TRBV7-9
CDR3nt: TGTGCCAGCAGCCGATACGGCAGGGGGGACACTGAAGCTTTCTTT
CDR3aa: CASSRYGRGDTEAFF

abundance: once
d_gene: TRBD2
j_gene: TRBJ2-1
v_gene: TRBV27
CDR3nt: TGTGCCAGCAGTTTAGGTAGCGGGAGTTGGGTTGGGGGGGTTTACAATGAGCAGTTCTTC
CDR3aa: CASSLGSGSWVGGVYNEQFF

abundance: .
d_gene: TRBD1
j_gene: TRBJ1-1
v_gene: TRBV6-5
CDR3nt: TGTGCCAGCAGTTACTCAGGGACAGTGAACACTGAAGCTTTCTTT
CDR3aa: CASSYSGTVNTEAFF

abundance: .
d_gene: .
j_gene: TRBJ2-7
v_gene: TRBV21-1
CDR3nt: TGTGCCAGCAGCAAGGCGCGGAGGGTAAGTTCGTGGTTGGTAGCGGGCCCACGTTCCTACGAGCAGTACTTC
CDR3aa: CASSKARRVSSWLVAGPRSYEQYF

abundance: .
d_gene: .
j_gene: TRBJ2-7
v_gene: TRBV7-9
CDR3nt: TGTGCCAGCAGCGCCCCCGGGACATCGGTTAGTGAGCAGTACTTC
CDR3aa: CASSAPGTSVSEQYF

abundance: .
d_gene: .
j_gene: TRBJ1-1
v_gene: TRBV28
CDR3nt: TGTGCCAGCACCCCCCCCCGTCAGGGGACTGAAGCTTTCTTT
CDR3aa: CASTPPRQGTEAFF

abundance: .
d_gene: TRBD1
j_gene: TRBJ1-2
v_gene: TRBV27
CDR3nt: TGTGCCAGCAGTCCCCTACAGGGGAATGTGAACTATGGCTACACCTTC
CDR3aa: CASSPLQGNVNYGYTF

abundance: .
d_gene: .
j_gene: TRBJ2-5
v_gene: TRBV7-2
CDR3nt: TGTGCCAGCAGCTTAGTGAAACAGGGTGGGTTGGAGACCCAGTACTTC
CDR3aa: CASSLVKQGGLETQYF

abundance: .
d_gene: .
j_gene: TRBJ1-5
v_gene: TRBV10-2
CDR3nt: TGCGCCAGCAGTGAGTTCGGGCAGCCCCAGCATTTT
CDR3aa: CASSEFGQPQHF

abundance: .
d_gene: .
j_gene: TRBJ2-7
v_gene: TRBV28
CDR3nt: TGTGCCAGCAGTTCCGCGAACGGGGGTGATGAGCAGTACTTC
CDR3aa: CASSSANGGDEQYF

abundance: .
d_gene: .
j_gene: TRBJ2-1
v_gene: TRBV19
CDR3nt: TGTGCCAGTATCGGTCGGACCAGCGGACCCTACAATGAGCAGTTCTTC
CDR3aa: CASIGRTSGPYNEQFF

abundance: .
d_gene: .
j_gene: TRBJ1-2
v_gene: TRBV10-2
CDR3nt: TGCGCCAGCAGGCCCACCAGGGGTCCCTATGGCTACACCTTC
CDR3aa: CASRPTRGPYGYTF

abundance: once
d_gene: TRBD2
j_gene: TRBJ2-4
v_gene: TRBV4-3
CDR3nt: TGCGCCAGCAGCCAAGACCTAGCGGGGGGCCAAATATACAAAAACATTCAGTACTTC
CDR3aa: CASSQDLAGGQIYKNIQYF

abundance: .
d_gene: TRBD1
j_gene: TRBJ2-7
v_gene: TRBV4-3
CDR3nt: TGCGCCAGCAGCCTACGGACAGGGGGCTCCTACGAGCAGTACTTC
CDR3aa: CASSLRTGGSYEQYF

abundance: .
d_gene: TRBD1
j_gene: TRBJ2-2
v_gene: TRBV19
CDR3nt: TGTGCCAGTAGTATAGAGGGGACAGGCGCAACCGGGGAGCTGTTTTTT
CDR3aa: CASSIEGTGATGELFF

abundance: .
d_gene: .
j_gene: TRBJ2-2
v_gene: TRBV28
CDR3nt: TGTGCCAGCAGCTGGGGCACTGTTGGCACCGGGGAGCTGTTTTTT
CDR3aa: CASSWGTVGTGELFF

abundance: .
d_gene: .
j_gene: TRBJ1-2
v_gene: TRBV2
CDR3nt: TGTGCCAGCTGCAGGGAATTTAACTATGGCTACACCTTC
CDR3aa: CASCREFNYGYTF

abundance: once
d_gene: .
j_gene: TRBJ2-3
v_gene: TRBV28
CDR3nt: TGTGCCAGCACCACGAGGGACAAACCAAGCACAGATACGCAGTATTTT
CDR3aa: CASTTRDKPSTDTQYF

abundance: .
d_gene: .
j_gene: TRBJ2-6
v_gene: TRBV21-1
CDR3nt: TGTGCCAGCAGCAAGCGGACAGGGGATTTTGGGGCCAACGTCCTGACTTTC
CDR3aa: CASSKRTGDFGANVLTF

abundance: .
d_gene: TRBD1
j_gene: TRBJ2-3
v_gene: TRBV10-2
CDR3nt: TGCGCCAGCAGTGAGGTGGGAAGGGGGCCAGATACGCAGTATTTT
CDR3aa: CASSEVGRGPDTQYF

abundance: .
d_gene: TRBD1
j_gene: TRBJ2-7
v_gene: TRBV29-1
CDR3nt: TGCAGCGTTGAACGGGACAGGGGGCGCGAGCAGTACTTC
CDR3aa: CSVERDRGREQYF

abundance: .
d_gene: .
j_gene: TRBJ2-7
v_gene: TRBV6-5
CDR3nt: TGTGCCAGCAGCCAGACAGTAGCCGGGGAGCAGTACTTC
CDR3aa: CASSQTVAGEQYF

abundance: .
d_gene: .
j_gene: TRBJ1-2
v_gene: TRBV7-9
CDR3nt: TGTGCCAGCAGCTTAGAGGTCGACAGACCCTACACCTTC
CDR3aa: CASSLEVDRPYTF

abundance: .
d_gene: TRBD2
j_gene: TRBJ2-3
v_gene: TRBV7-8
CDR3nt: TGTGCCAGCAAGATGGGGACTAGACTCAGTTCAGATACGCAGTATTTT
CDR3aa: CASKMGTRLSSDTQYF

abundance: .
d_gene: TRBD2
j_gene: TRBJ2-1
v_gene: TRBV5-1
CDR3nt: TGCGCCAGCAGCTTGTCATGGACTAGCGGGAGGCTAAACCCAAAGTATGAGCAGTTCTTC
CDR3aa: CASSLSWTSGRLNPKYEQFF

abundance: .
d_gene: .
j_gene: TRBJ1-4
v_gene: TRBV6-1
CDR3nt: TGTGCCAGCAGTGCAACAGGCTCGTGGCAAAAACTGTTTTTT
CDR3aa: CASSATGSWQKLFF

abundance: .
d_gene: TRBD2
j_gene: TRBJ2-3
v_gene: TRBV9
CDR3nt: TGTGCCAGCAGTGAACAACCGGGACTAGCGGGAGGTACAGATACGCAGTATTTT
CDR3aa: CASSEQPGLAGGTDTQYF

abundance: .
d_gene: .
j_gene: TRBJ2-1
v_gene: TRBV19
CDR3nt: TGTGCCAGTAGTACAGGCAGGGGTGGGGATGAGCAGTTCTTC
CDR3aa: CASSTGRGGDEQFF

abundance: once
d_gene: .
j_gene: TRBJ1-2
v_gene: TRBV14
CDR3nt: TGTGCCAGCAGCCAAAGTAGGGAGGTTGGCTATGGCTACACCTTC
CDR3aa: CASSQSREVGYGYTF

abundance: .
d_gene: TRBD2
j_gene: TRBJ2-3
v_gene: TRBV28
CDR3nt: TGTGCCAGCAGTTTCGATGCGGGAGCAGGAGATACGCAGTATTTT
CDR3aa: CASSFDAGAGDTQYF

abundance: few
d_gene: TRBD1
j_gene: TRBJ1-2
v_gene: TRBV18
CDR3nt: TGTGCCAGCTCACCCGGACAGGGGACCTTAGCTAACTATGGCTACACCTTC
CDR3aa: CASSPGQGTLANYGYTF